This record concerns one T cell receptor beta chain sequence. Random-hexamer reverse transcription was applied to 0.5 to 1 ug RNA. TCRdb used MiXCR to reprocess the immunoSEQ multiplex PCR reads, holding one entry per CDR3 protein. The sample lists 75,000 to 95,000 distinct CDR3 sequences, roughly 94% seen once, with approximately 0.49% in the top ten. The data were obtained in a study of CD8 T cells in Susac syndrome. CDR1 and CDR2 from the germline V gene are SGHDT and YYEEEE. The CDR3 loop spans 12 amino acids. The V segment lost 8 bases and the J segment 10 bases; nucleotides outside the gene matches: 10.

The chain carries TRBV5-6 and TRBJ1-2; 8 bases align to TRBD1. This TCR derives from a human donor with Susac syndrome. Sequenced input: CD8+ T cells from PBMCs. The CDR3 sequence: CASGQGLATYTF. The CDR3 DNA is TGTGCCAGTGGACAGGGCCTCGCTACCTACACCTTC.